The source of this T cell receptor (beta chain) is a study of T-cell reconstitution after alpha-beta-depleted transplantation in children. The germline V gene encodes CDR1 DFQATT and CDR2 SNEGSKA (reference sequence). CDR3 length: 15 amino acids. The V and J ends lost 1 base and 2 bases, in that order; junction bases with no gene match: 4. Study-wide points: Elevated TCRbeta diversity at day 60 was traced, in some patients, to surviving recipient T cells and thymic progenitors.

For this clonotype: Its antigen is undetermined.

Unique molecular identifiers were incorporated into the prepared TCRbeta library. TCRdb ran MiXCR on the PCR reads and lists one entry per CDR3 protein. The data show around 200,000 distinct CDR3 sequences, around a sixth seen once. This TCR came from a male patient aged 2 to 10 who had a stem cell transplant for acute lymphoblastic leukemia, so the T cells may come from the graft donor. The input for sequencing was PBMCs, mostly from graft donor cells, taken 360 days after TCRalphabeta/CD19-depleted stem cell transplant. The chain recombines TRBV20-1 with TRBJ2-3; TRBD2 agrees at 9 bases. The CDR3 sequence is CSARASGEYTDTQYF. The CDR3 nucleotides are TGCAGTGCTAGAGCTAGCGGGGAGTACACAGATACGCAGTATTTT.